Each of the 29 T cell receptor beta chains below was sequenced from the same sample in a study of identical twins. TCRdb independently ran MiXCR on the 5' RACE reads; one entry per CDR3 protein. Of approximately 620,000 distinct CDR3 sequences in the sample, 8% to 9% were seen once. This same sample was also part of a study on yellow fever vaccine responses in identical twins.

Material for sequencing was PBMCs. These receptor sequences come from a woman aged 18-29 years in good health.

As DNA, the CDR3 is TGCAGTGCTATCGACGGCGGGGGGGCAACAGATACGCAGTATTTT. It translates to CSAIDGGGATDTQYF. The chain couples TRBV20-1 to TRBJ2-3; 9 bases line up with TRBD2. The CDR3 length is 15 residues. CDR1 and CDR2 from the germline V gene are DFQATT and SNEGSKA (reference sequence). V shed 4 bases, J shed 3 bases, and the junction held 8 bases outside the gene matches.

This clonotype has more than one count but fewer than ten. This rearrangement joins TRBV4-2 to TRBJ1-1; D is unclear. Germline V gene data show CDR1 as LGHNA and CDR2 as YNFKEQ. The V and J ends lost 6 bases and 6 bases respectively, with 14 bases between them. The CDR3 runs to 13 residues. The CDR3 bases are TGTGCCAGCAGTTCTGATCCCGAAGCTGAAGCTTTCTTT. Its translation: CASSSDPEAEAFF.

This clonotype turned up a few times. J is TRBJ2-2 and V is TRBV11-2, with 10 bases matching TRBD2. In germline, CDR1 is SGHAT, CDR2 FQNNGV. The CDR3 consists of 17 residues. V dropped 2 bases and J dropped 4; count of bases not matched to a gene: 7. DNA for the CDR3: TGTGCCAGCAGCTTAACCCTTAGCGGGAGGCTCACCGGGGAGCTGTTTTTT. Translation gives CASSLTLSGRLTGELFF.

This clonotype was seen a handful of times. The chain carries TRBV15 and TRBJ1-6, with D possibly being TRBD1 (5 bases). V lost 3 bases, J lost 8 bases, and 11 bases lay in between. Germline CDR1 LNHNV, CDR2 YYDKDF (reference sequence). The CDR3 is 14 residues long. The CDR3 is CATSSDRTDSPLHF. CDR3 bases: TGTGCCACCAGCAGTGACAGAACAGATTCACCCCTCCACTTT.

The rearrangement joins TRBV14 to TRBJ2-1; 14 bases line up with TRBD2. The trim removed 4 bases at V and 4 bases at J, leaving 6 bases unmatched. CDR3 length: 17 amino acids. The germline gives CDR1 SGHDN, CDR2 FVKESK. The CDR3 bases are TGTGCCAGCAGCCGGGGACTAGCGGGAGTATCTTACAATGAGCAGTTCTTC. Protein sequence: CASSRGLAGVSYNEQFF.

This clonotype occurred many times. This chain connects TRBV7-9 to TRBJ2-7, with a possible D match to TRBD2 (5 bases). Trimming cost V 5 bases and J 3 bases, with 11 bases left between them. Germline lookup yields CDR1 SEHNR and CDR2 FQNEAQ (reference sequence). The CDR3 runs 13 residues. The CDR3 sequence is CASSLGLVYEQYF. The DNA for the CDR3 is TGTGCCAGCAGCCTAGGACTTGTCTACGAGCAGTACTTC. The full variable domain, its missing parts supplied by reference TRBV7-9 and TRBJ2-7, is DTGVSQNPRHKITKRGQNVTFRCDPISEHNRLYWYRQTLGQGPEFLTYFQNEAQLEKSRLLSDRFSAERPKGSFSTLEIQRTEQGDSAMYLCASSLGLVYEQYFGPGTRLTVT.

This clonotype appeared a few times. The rearrangement uses TRBV5-1 and TRBJ2-7; possible D gene TRBD1, 6 bases. V was shortened by 0 bases and J by 3 bases, with 13 bases between the two germline ends. The germline gives CDR1 SGHRS, CDR2 YFSETQ. This CDR3 has 15 amino acids. The chain's CDR3 is CASSLVKGGDYEQYF. The CDR3 DNA is TGCGCCAGCAGCTTGGTAAAAGGGGGAGACTACGAGCAGTACTTC. The variable domain in full, with the rest retrieved from reference TRBV5-1 and TRBJ2-7, is KAGVTQTPRYLIKTRGQQVTLSCSPISGHRSVSWYQQTPGQGLQFLFEYFSETQRNKGNFPGRFSGRQFSNSRSEMNVSTLELGDSALYLCASSLVKGGDYEQYFGPGTRLTVT.

V and J are TRBV9 and TRBJ2-7; 8 positions match TRBD1. The CDR3 totals 14 residues. J gave up 6 bases and V 0 bases, and 5 bases lay outside the gene matches. From germline, CDR1 is SGDLS and CDR2 YYNGEE. The CDR3 coding sequence is TGTGCCAGCAGCGTAGCCGCAGGGGGCGTCGAGCAGTACTTC. Translating gives CASSVAAGGVEQYF.

This clonotype was seen a handful of times. The V and J genes are TRBV5-6 and TRBJ1-2, with no clear D. Trimming left V 3 bases short and J 8 bases short, with 11 bases between. Looked up from germline, CDR1 is SGHDT and CDR2 is YYEEEE. The CDR3 has 12 residues. The CDR3 DNA reads as TGTGCCAGCAGCTGGAGTAGGGAAGGCTACACCTTC. It yields the protein CASSWSREGYTF.

Of note for this clonotype: A much larger clone differs by one base, so this may be a read error. This chain uses TRBV20-1 with TRBJ2-7; D is unresolved. CDR1 is DFQATT and CDR2 is SNEGSKA in the germline V gene (reference sequence). Trimming removed 3 bases from V and 2 bases from J, with 5 bases in between. The CDR3 spans 11 residues. The CDR3 is CSARETYEQYF. CDR3 DNA sequence: TGCAGTGCTAGGGAGACCTACGAGCAGTACTTC.

This clonotype showed up just a few times. The V and J genes are TRBV5-7 and TRBJ1-5; 8 nucleotides agree with TRBD1. TRBV5-7 is an ORF, and what it does is uncertain. After removal of 4 bases from V and 5 bases from J, the junction contained 8 bases not matched to a gene. This CDR3 has 15 amino acids. The CDR3 reads CASSISYRGDQPQHF. CDR3 bases: TGTGCCAGCAGCATCTCTTACAGGGGGGATCAGCCCCAGCATTTT.

The V and J genes are TRBV3-1 and TRBJ2-4; weak D call: TRBD2 (6 bases). The CDR3 runs to 16 residues. Germline V lookup: CDR1 LGHDT, CDR2 YNNKEL (reference sequence). V was cut by 1 base and J by 8 bases, with 18 bases left in between. CDR3 sequence: CASSQVGSLGEDIQYF. CDR3 sequence (DNA): TGTGCCAGCAGCCAAGTGGGCTCGTTGGGGGAGGACATTCAGTACTTC. The entire variable domain, with the rest obtained from reference TRBV3-1 and TRBJ2-4, is as follows: DTAVSQTPKYLVTQMGNDKSIKCEQNLGHDTMYWYKQDSKKFLKIMFSYNNKELIINETVPNRFSPKSPDKAHLNLHINSLELGDSAVYFCASSQVGSLGEDIQYFGAGTRLSVL.

A few counts support this clonotype. The chain recombines TRBV28 with TRBJ1-1; 8 bases line up with TRBD1. Germline-derived CDR1 and CDR2 are MDHEN and SYDVKM. This CDR3 region has 15 residues. V was clipped by 7 bases and J by 3 bases; unmatched bases: 10. CDR3 loop: CASTIRQGPYTEAFF. Written as DNA, the CDR3 is TGTGCCAGCACCATTCGACAGGGGCCTTACACTGAAGCTTTCTTT.

This clonotype was observed many times. The chain has TRBV7-2 and TRBJ2-1; the D gene is possibly TRBD2 (6 bases). Germline CDR1 and CDR2: SGHTA and FQGNSA. There are 16 residues in the CDR3. Trimming shortened V by 1 base and J by 3 bases, and 13 bases separated the two germline ends. The CDR3 DNA is TGTGCCAGCAGCTTAGTACAGCTAGCGAGCTACAATGAGCAGTTCTTC. Translation: CASSLVQLASYNEQFF.

This clonotype was observed many times. The chain couples TRBV18 to TRBJ1-4; D gene uncertain. V gave up 2 bases and J gave up 2 bases, with 0 bases separating them. The CDR3 spans 12 residues. Germline V gene sequence: CDR1 KGHSH, CDR2 LQKENI. The CDR3 sequence: CASSPTNEKLFF. The DNA for the CDR3 is TGTGCCAGCTCACCAACTAATGAAAAACTGTTTTTT.

This clonotype was seen repeatedly, ten times or more. The CDR3 reads CASSSWGLGNTIYF. CDR3 nucleotides: TGTGCCAGCAGTTCGTGGGGGCTCGGAAACACCATATATTTT. The V call is TRBV12-3 or TRBV12-4, the J call TRBJ1-3; TRBD1 might be the D (6 bases). The CDR3 totals 14 residues. Trimming took 4 bases from V and 4 from J, leaving 11 bases between them.

In this sample, this clonotype turned up many times. V gene TRBV12-3 or TRBV12-4 combines with J gene TRBJ1-1, with D maybe TRBD1 (6 bases). There are 13 residues in the CDR3. Trimming left V 4 bases short and J 8 bases short, with 14 bases between. The CDR3, as DNA: TGTGCCAGCAGTTGGGTCAAGGGGGAGGAAGCTTTCTTT. Its protein is CASSWVKGEEAFF.

In this sample, this clonotype turned up once. Here the CDR3 DNA reads TGTGCCAGTACCCCCTGGGCGGGGAGCACCGGGGAGCTGTTTTTT. This encodes CASTPWAGSTGELFF. V and J are TRBV19 and TRBJ2-2; TRBD2 might be the D (6 bases). The ends were cut back, 7 bases at V and 4 bases at J, with 16 bases in the middle. This CDR3 contains 15 residues. In germline, CDR1 is LNHDA, CDR2 SQIVND (reference sequence).

The CDR3 DNA is TGTGCCAGCAGCGTCGGGGTAGAGTTAGGGGATACGCAGTATTTT. Translation gives CASSVGVELGDTQYF. V usage is TRBV9 and J usage is TRBJ2-3; D is perhaps TRBD2 (5 bases). The germline CDR1 and CDR2 sequences are SGDLS and YYNGEE. Trimming removed 2 bases from V and 6 bases from J, with 16 bases in between. The CDR3 has 15 amino acids.

This clonotype was detected ten times or more. The chain recombines TRBV10-3 with TRBJ2-2, with no clear D. Trimming stripped 0 bases from V and 5 bases from J, with 4 bases between. The CDR3 contains 13 residues. Germline assignment: CDR1 ENHRY and CDR2 SYGVKD. CDR3 region: CAISESLTGELFF. The CDR3 DNA reads TGTGCCATCAGTGAGTCGTTGACCGGGGAGCTGTTTTTT.

This clonotype was counted many times. The V and J genes are TRBV6-5 and TRBJ1-5; possibly TRBD1 for D (6 bases). CDR3 length: 14 amino acids. Germline assignment: CDR1 MNHEY and CDR2 SVGAGI. V was cut by 2 bases and J by 5 bases, with 10 bases left in between. The CDR3 reads CASSYGQRDQPQHF. The CDR3 region has the DNA TGTGCCAGCAGTTACGGACAGAGAGATCAGCCCCAGCATTTT.

This clonotype has a handful of counts. The rearrangement links TRBV7-2 to TRBJ2-1, with D hard to call. Germline V gene data show CDR1 as SGHTA and CDR2 as FQGNSA. The CDR3 runs to 15 residues. Trimming removed 3 bases from V and 0 bases from J, with 9 bases in between. The chain's CDR3 is CASSFDASSYNEQFF. The CDR3 coding sequence is TGTGCCAGCAGCTTTGACGCGAGCTCCTACAATGAGCAGTTCTTC.

J is TRBJ2-3 and V is TRBV12-3 or TRBV12-4; D is possibly TRBD2 (6 bases). This CDR3 is 13 amino acids long. The V gene lost 7 bases and the J gene lost 5 bases, with 13 bases spanning the gap. CDR3 sequence reads: CASKIGGLDTQYF. Here the CDR3 DNA reads TGTGCCAGCAAGATAGGAGGGTTAGATACGCAGTATTTT.

This clonotype came up many times. In DNA form, the CDR3 reads TGTGCCAGCAGCTTGATTGGGGAAAAACTGTTTTTT. The encoded protein is CASSLIGEKLFF. This sequence joins TRBV5-5 and TRBJ1-4; unclear D gene. Trimming cost V 1 base and J 8 bases, with 6 bases left between them. The CDR3 is 12 residues long. Germline CDR1 SGHKS, CDR2 YYEKEE (reference sequence).

J is TRBJ1-2 and V is TRBV7-9; possibly TRBD1 for D (6 bases). Deletions cut 1 base from V and 6 bases from J, with 9 bases between. CDR3 length: 13 residues. The germline V gene encodes CDR1 SEHNR and CDR2 FQNEAQ (reference sequence). CDR3 region: CASSLVAGDGYTF. CDR3 bases: TGTGCCAGCAGCTTAGTGGCAGGGGATGGCTACACCTTC. Full variable domain (missing parts from reference TRBV7-9 and TRBJ1-2): DTGVSQNPRHKITKRGQNVTFRCDPISEHNRLYWYRQTLGQGPEFLTYFQNEAQLEKSRLLSDRFSAERPKGSFSTLEIQRTEQGDSAMYLCASSLVAGDGYTFGSGTRLTVV.

The chain couples TRBV15 to TRBJ2-7; D may match TRBD1 or TRBD2 (5 bases each). The CDR3 has 16 amino acids. CDR1 and CDR2 from the germline V gene are LNHNV and YYDKDF (reference sequence). The V end was cut by 4 bases, the J end by 2 bases, with 18 bases between. CDR3 amino acids: CATSNHRDLTTYEQYF. CDR3 bases: TGTGCCACCAGCAACCACCGGGACCTAACCACCTACGAGCAGTACTTC.

This clonotype was picked up a small number of times. The chain is built from TRBV5-1 and TRBJ2-1, with D possibly matching TRBD2 (6 bases). The CDR3 extends over 16 amino acids. CDR1 and CDR2 (germline): SGHRS, YFSETQ. V lost 0 bases and J lost 1, with 11 bases in between. The DNA for the CDR3 is TGCGCCAGCAGCTTGGGTCTCGGGGGATCCTACAATGAGCAGTTCTTC. Its translation: CASSLGLGGSYNEQFF.

This clonotype was seen a single time. The V call is TRBV5-6, the J call TRBJ2-3; D might be TRBD2 (6 bases). Trimming took off 0 bases at V and 6 bases at J, with 20 bases between the two ends. The CDR3 is 17 residues long. Germline V gives CDR1 SGHDT, CDR2 YYEEEE. CDR3 sequence: CASSLGLTGGKHDTQYF. The CDR3 nucleotides are TGTGCCAGCAGCTTGGGACTGACTGGCGGGAAACATGATACGCAGTATTTT. Variable domain in full (rest from reference TRBV5-6 and TRBJ2-3): DAGVTQSPTHLIKTRGQQVTLRCSPKSGHDTVSWYQQALGQGPQFIFQYYEEEERQRGNFPDRFSGHQFPNYSSELNVNALLLGDSALYLCASSLGLTGGKHDTQYFGPGTRLTVL.

At least ten counts were recorded for this clonotype. The chain couples TRBV29-1 to TRBJ2-2; a possible D gene is TRBD2 (5 bases). Germline V gene data show CDR1 as SQVTM and CDR2 as ANQGSEA. The CDR3 has 14 amino acids. V was trimmed by 6 bases and J by 1 base, leaving 12 bases between them. Written as DNA, the CDR3 is TGCAGCGTGATGATTGCGGGGAACACCGGGGAGCTGTTTTTT. Translated, it gives CSVMIAGNTGELFF.